This T cell receptor (beta chain) was documented in a study of vaccination and CD4 T cells after COVID-19. Study-wide findings and caveats: Median numbers of SARS-CoV-2-reactive clonotypes increased from roughly 22 to 38 (not a significant change).

With the Oncomine TCR Beta short-read assay, DNA from cultured CD4+ T cells was sequenced. TCRdb itself ran the PCR reads through MiXCR, one entry per CDR3 protein. The sample includes almost 20,000 distinct CDR3 sequences, just over 45% of them seen just once. Germline CDR1 is DFQATT and CDR2 is SNEGSKA (reference sequence). V gave up 0 bases and J gave up 2 bases, with 14 bases separating them. The CDR3 runs to 17 residues. Of note for this clonotype: Its target is not known.

Documented treatment: roughly ten-day PBMC culture with coronavirus spike peptide pools or control peptides (ViraFEST assay). Sequencing used CD4+ T cells from blood, cultured in vitro, obtained after SARS-CoV-2 vaccination. This receptor was identified in a human donor who had recovered from COVID-19. V gene TRBV20-1 combines with J gene TRBJ2-6; D unresolved. The CDR3 spells CSARDTGQVPGANVLTF. The CDR3 DNA sequence: TGCAGTGCTAGAGATACGGGTCAAGTACCTGGGGCCAACGTCCTGACTTTC.